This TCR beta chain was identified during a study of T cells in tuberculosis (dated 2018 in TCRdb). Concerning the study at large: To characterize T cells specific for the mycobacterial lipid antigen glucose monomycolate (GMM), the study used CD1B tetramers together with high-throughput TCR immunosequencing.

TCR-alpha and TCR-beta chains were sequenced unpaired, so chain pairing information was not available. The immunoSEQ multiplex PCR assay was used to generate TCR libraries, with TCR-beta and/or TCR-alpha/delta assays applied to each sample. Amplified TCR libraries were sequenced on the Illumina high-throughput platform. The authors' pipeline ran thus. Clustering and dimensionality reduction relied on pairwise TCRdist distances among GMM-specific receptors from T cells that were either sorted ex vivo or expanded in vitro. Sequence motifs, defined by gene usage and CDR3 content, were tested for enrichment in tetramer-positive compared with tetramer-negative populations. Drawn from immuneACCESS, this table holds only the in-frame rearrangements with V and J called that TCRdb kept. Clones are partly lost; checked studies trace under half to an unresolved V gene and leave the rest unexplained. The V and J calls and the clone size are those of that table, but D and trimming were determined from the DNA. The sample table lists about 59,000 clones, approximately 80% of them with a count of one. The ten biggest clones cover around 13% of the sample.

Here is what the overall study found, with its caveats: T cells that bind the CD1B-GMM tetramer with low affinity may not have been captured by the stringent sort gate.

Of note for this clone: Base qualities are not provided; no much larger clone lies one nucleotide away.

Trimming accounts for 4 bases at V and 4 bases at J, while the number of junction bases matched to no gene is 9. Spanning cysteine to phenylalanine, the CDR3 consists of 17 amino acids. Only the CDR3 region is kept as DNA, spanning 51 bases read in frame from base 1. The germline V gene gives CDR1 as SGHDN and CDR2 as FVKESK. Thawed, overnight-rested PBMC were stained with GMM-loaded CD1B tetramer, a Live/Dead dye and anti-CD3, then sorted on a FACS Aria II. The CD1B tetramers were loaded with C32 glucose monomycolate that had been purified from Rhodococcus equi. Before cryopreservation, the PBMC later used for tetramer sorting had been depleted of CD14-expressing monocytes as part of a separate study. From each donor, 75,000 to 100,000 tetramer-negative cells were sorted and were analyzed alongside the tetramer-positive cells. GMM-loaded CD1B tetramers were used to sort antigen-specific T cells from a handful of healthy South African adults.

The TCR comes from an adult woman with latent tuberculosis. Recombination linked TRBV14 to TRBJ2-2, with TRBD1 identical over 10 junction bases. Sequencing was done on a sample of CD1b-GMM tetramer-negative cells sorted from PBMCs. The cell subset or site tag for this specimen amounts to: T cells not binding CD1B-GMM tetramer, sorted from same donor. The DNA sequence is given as TGTGCCAGCAGCCGAGCAAGAGGGACAGGGGTCACCGGGGAGCTGTTTTTT. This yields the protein CASSRARGTGVTGELFF. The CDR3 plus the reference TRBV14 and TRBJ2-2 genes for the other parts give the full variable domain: EAGVTQFPSHSVIEKGQTVTLRCDPISGHDNLYWYRRVMGKEIKFLLHFVKESKQDESGMPNNRFLAERTGGTYSTLKVQPAELEDSGVYFCASSRARGTGVTGELFFGEGSRLTVL.